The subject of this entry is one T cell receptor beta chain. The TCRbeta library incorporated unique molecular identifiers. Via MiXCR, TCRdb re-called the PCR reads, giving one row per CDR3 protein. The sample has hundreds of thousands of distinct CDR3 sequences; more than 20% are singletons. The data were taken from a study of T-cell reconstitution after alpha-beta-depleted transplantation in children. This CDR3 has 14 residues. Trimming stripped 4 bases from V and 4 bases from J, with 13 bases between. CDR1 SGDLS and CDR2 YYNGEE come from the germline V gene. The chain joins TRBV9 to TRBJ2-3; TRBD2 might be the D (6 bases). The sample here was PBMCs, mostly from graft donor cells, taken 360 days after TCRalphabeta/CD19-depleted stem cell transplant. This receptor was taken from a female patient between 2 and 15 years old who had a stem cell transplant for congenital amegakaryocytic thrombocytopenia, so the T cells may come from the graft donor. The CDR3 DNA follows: TGTGCCAGCAGCCCCCGACTAGTGGCAGATACGCAGTATTTT. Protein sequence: CASSPRLVADTQYF.